The 30 T cell receptor beta chains below come from one sample, sequenced in a study of technical replicates of blood from a handful of donors. Only in-frame clones appear in the TCRdb table, and some are missing; sequencing was by immunoSEQ multiplex PCR. The table records approximately 82,000 clones, over 80% of them present only once. Sequencing used T cells isolated from PBMCs. The receptors stem from a human donor in good health.

The chain carries TRBV10-2 and TRBJ1-4; 7 positions agree with TRBD1. The CDR3 is made up of 14 amino acids. Unmatched junction bases numbered 5, after V lost 6 bases and J lost 4 bases. Germline assignment: CDR1 WSHSY and CDR2 SAAADI. DNA for the CDR3: TGCGCCAGCAGCATTACAGGGGTTAATGAAAAACTGTTTTTT. This translates into CASSITGVNEKLFF.

The rearrangement links TRBV7-2 to TRBJ2-7; D not certain. Between the trimmed V and J ends, which lost 3 bases and 0 bases, there was a span of 12 bases. Germline values: CDR1 SGHTA, CDR2 FQGNSA. The CDR3 extends over 15 amino acids. CDR3 residues: CASSFQDTFSYEQYF. The CDR3 DNA is TGTGCCAGCAGCTTCCAAGACACCTTCTCCTACGAGCAGTACTTC.

The chain couples TRBV5-6 to TRBJ2-1; 9 bases map to TRBD1. CDR1 and CDR2 (germline): SGHDT, YYEEEE. J gave up 5 bases and V 4 bases, and 7 bases lay outside the gene matches. The CDR3 contains 15 residues. For the CDR3, the DNA is TGTGCCAGCAGCCCCGGGACAGGGATACACAATGAGCAGTTCTTC. It translates to CASSPGTGIHNEQFF.

In nucleotides, the CDR3 is TGTGCCAGCAGTCGACAGGAGAACACCGGGGAGCTGTTTTTT. Protein: CASSRQENTGELFF. V and J are TRBV6-1 and TRBJ2-2; maybe TRBD1 (6 bases). V was trimmed by 5 bases and J by 1 base, leaving 8 bases between them. This CDR3 region has 14 residues. Germline values: CDR1 MNHNS, CDR2 SASEGT.

The V and J genes are TRBV7-6 and TRBJ2-1; TRBD2 matches 7 bases. The V segment lost 3 bases and the J segment 2 bases; nucleotides outside the gene matches: 4. CDR1 and CDR2 from the germline V gene are SGHVS and FNYEAQ. The CDR3 loop spans 15 amino acids. Written as DNA, the CDR3 is TGTGCCAGCAGCTTGGGCGGGAGCCCCTACAATGAGCAGTTCTTC. Protein sequence: CASSLGGSPYNEQFF.

The chain combines TRBV7-2 with TRBJ1-3, with 11 bases identical to TRBD1. Germline V gene sequence: CDR1 SGHTA, CDR2 FQGNSA. CDR3 length: 16 residues. With V trimmed by 5 bases and J by 2 bases, 5 bases remained unmatched. CDR3 DNA: TGTGCCAGCAGCGCGAAGGACAGGGGGCCTGGAAACACCATATATTTT. This sequence encodes CASSAKDRGPGNTIYF.

V usage is TRBV5-5 and J usage is TRBJ1-3; D is ambiguous. Trimming cost V 4 bases and J 3 bases, with 14 bases left between them. Germline V gene lookup returns CDR1 SGHKS and CDR2 YYEKEE (reference sequence). The CDR3 has 15 amino acids. The CDR3 bases are TGTGCCAGCAGCCCGCCAGGCGCCCTTGGAAACACCATATATTTT. Protein: CASSPPGALGNTIYF.

This chain uses TRBV29-1 with TRBJ2-7, with D maybe TRBD2 (6 bases). The V end lost 5 bases, the J end lost 1 base, and 9 bases lay between the germline ends. This CDR3 region has 12 residues. Germline CDR1 reads SQVTM; CDR2 reads ANQGSEA. The CDR3 is CSVTSSSYEQYF. The CDR3 region has the DNA TGCAGCGTTACTAGCTCTTCCTACGAGCAGTACTTC.

The chain recombines TRBV9 with TRBJ1-3; D unresolved. Looked up from germline, CDR1 is SGDLS and CDR2 is YYNGEE. Trimming shortened V by 1 base and J by 4 bases, and 6 bases separated the two germline ends. This CDR3 is built from 13 residues. CDR3 protein: CASSVSTGNTIYF. The CDR3 DNA is TGTGCCAGCAGCGTATCGACAGGAAACACCATATATTTT.

The CDR3 region is CASRSKTGTYEAFF. DNA for the CDR3: TGTGCCAGCAGGAGTAAAACAGGGACCTATGAAGCTTTCTTT. The chain recombines TRBV7-9 with TRBJ1-1, with a tentative D call TRBD1 (6 bases). V shed 6 bases and J shed 7 bases, with 18 bases lying between them. This CDR3 contains 14 residues. Germline values: CDR1 SEHNR, CDR2 FQNEAQ (reference sequence).

The V gene is TRBV6-1, the J gene TRBJ1-1, with TRBD1 identical over 9 bases. The V gene's germline CDR1 is MNHNS and CDR2 SASEGT. The trim removed 4 bases at V and 0 bases at J, leaving 9 bases unmatched. The CDR3 runs to 17 residues. The CDR3 loop reads CASSALGTGFMNTEAFF. CDR3 DNA sequence: TGTGCCAGCAGTGCCCTGGGGACAGGGTTTATGAACACTGAAGCTTTCTTT.

The V and J genes are TRBV6-6 and TRBJ2-7; 11 bases are a match to TRBD2. Unmatched junction bases numbered 6, after V lost 2 bases and J lost 6 bases. Germline loops: CDR1 MNHNY, CDR2 SVGAGI (reference sequence). The CDR3 extends over 15 amino acids. This CDR3 reads CASSYLAGGEVEQYF. As DNA, the CDR3 is TGTGCCAGCAGTTACCTAGCGGGAGGTGAAGTCGAGCAGTACTTC.

This clone was found once. The chain is built from TRBV15 and TRBJ2-7; weak D call: TRBD1 (6 bases). This CDR3 comprises 16 residues. The germline gives CDR1 LNHNV, CDR2 YYDKDF (reference sequence). Trimming took 0 bases from V and 3 from J, leaving 15 bases between them. In DNA, the CDR3 is TGTGCCACCAGCAGAGAAAACGGACAGTTAAACTACGAGCAGTACTTC. Its translation: CATSRENGQLNYEQYF.

This chain joins TRBV19 and TRBJ1-1; D is uncertain. With 5 bases removed from V and 11 bases from J, the gap between germline ends came to 15 bases. This CDR3 has 12 amino acids. Per the germline V gene, CDR1 is LNHDA and CDR2 is SQIVND (reference sequence). In nucleotides, the CDR3 is TGTGCCAGTAGTTCAGGCCCAACTGGGGCTTTCTTT. Protein sequence: CASSSGPTGAFF.

The chain recombines TRBV18 with TRBJ1-2; 12 nucleotides agree with TRBD1. The CDR3 totals 17 residues. Germline values: CDR1 KGHSH, CDR2 LQKENI. With 5 bases clipped from V and 4 bases from J, the junction kept 11 bases outside the gene matches. The CDR3 loop reads CASSSQDPGQGAYGYTF. As DNA, the CDR3 is TGTGCCAGCTCATCTCAGGACCCGGGACAGGGGGCCTATGGCTACACCTTC.

V gene TRBV7-2 combines with J gene TRBJ2-1; no clear D. Germline CDR1 is SGHTA and CDR2 is FQGNSA. This CDR3 region has 13 residues. The ends were cut back, 1 base at V and 6 bases at J, with 7 bases in the middle. The CDR3 reads CASSLDPGNEQFF. As DNA, the CDR3 is TGTGCCAGCAGCTTAGACCCCGGCAATGAGCAGTTCTTC.

The J gene is TRBJ1-1, the V gene TRBV9; maybe TRBD1 (5 bases). V was trimmed by 4 bases and J by 1 base, leaving 29 bases between them. The CDR3 length is 20 residues. Germline CDR1 and CDR2: SGDLS and YYNGEE. As DNA, the CDR3 is TGTGCCAGCAGCCCTAGTGGTTCTGTGGGGGGGGGAATAGGGAACACTGAAGCTTTCTTT. Its translation: CASSPSGSVGGGIGNTEAFF.

J is TRBJ2-7 and V is TRBV18, with D perhaps matching TRBD2 (6 bases). The germline gives CDR1 KGHSH, CDR2 LQKENI. The V end was cut by 0 bases, the J end by 3 bases, with 6 bases between. The CDR3 has 13 amino acids. The CDR3 spells CASSPPGLYEQYF. DNA for the CDR3: TGTGCCAGCTCACCACCGGGACTCTACGAGCAGTACTTC.

The genes are TRBV27 and TRBJ2-7; no firm D call. V lost 0 bases, J lost 1 base, and 7 bases lay in between. The germline V gene has CDR1 MNHEY and CDR2 SMNVEV (reference sequence). The CDR3 totals 14 residues. CDR3 sequence reads: CASSLSHRSYEQYF. CDR3 coding DNA: TGTGCCAGCAGTTTATCGCACAGATCCTACGAGCAGTACTTC.

The chain has TRBV6-5 and TRBJ2-5; a weak D match, TRBD2 (5 bases). Germline values: CDR1 MNHEY, CDR2 SVGAGI. V gave up 0 bases and J gave up 5 bases, with 13 bases separating them. The length of the CDR3 is 15 residues. DNA for the CDR3: TGTGCCAGCAGTTACTCGATGTGGACTCTGGAGACCCAGTACTTC. Translating gives CASSYSMWTLETQYF.

The V and J genes are TRBV28 and TRBJ2-2; D is perhaps TRBD2 (5 bases). CDR3 length: 15 residues. From germline, CDR1 is MDHEN and CDR2 SYDVKM. V lost 0 bases, J lost 4 bases, and 9 bases lay in between. CDR3: CASSLWTAGTGELFF. Here the CDR3 DNA reads TGTGCCAGCAGTTTATGGACGGCGGGCACCGGGGAGCTGTTTTTT.

This CDR3 reads CASSLGGDFGETQYF. CDR3 bases: TGTGCCAGCAGCTTGGGAGGGGATTTTGGAGAGACCCAGTACTTC. The rearrangement links TRBV7-9 to TRBJ2-5; 7 nucleotides agree with TRBD2. V lost 3 bases, J lost 4 bases, and 8 bases stayed unmatched. The germline V gene has CDR1 SEHNR and CDR2 FQNEAQ (reference sequence). The CDR3 contains 15 residues. The variable domain in full, with the rest retrieved from reference TRBV7-9 and TRBJ2-5, is DTGVSQNPRHKITKRGQNVTFRCDPISEHNRLYWYRQTLGQGPEFLTYFQNEAQLEKSRLLSDRFSAERPKGSFSTLEIQRTEQGDSAMYLCASSLGGDFGETQYFGPGTRLLVL.

The J gene is TRBJ1-1, the V gene TRBV4-2, with D perhaps TRBD1 (5 bases). Trimming stripped 0 bases from V and 7 bases from J, with 15 bases between. Germline V gives CDR1 LGHNA, CDR2 YNFKEQ. The CDR3 spans 15 residues. The CDR3 here is CASSQDRGLGGEAFF. The CDR3 nucleotides read TGTGCCAGCAGCCAAGATAGAGGACTCGGGGGTGAAGCTTTCTTT.

The genes are TRBV5-6 and TRBJ2-5; tentatively, D is TRBD1 (6 bases). V was cut by 4 bases and J by 3 bases, with 10 bases left in between. This CDR3 comprises 13 residues. The V gene's germline CDR1 is SGHDT and CDR2 YYEEEE. This CDR3 reads CASSPRTEETQYF. CDR3 DNA: TGTGCCAGCAGCCCCCGGACAGAAGAGACCCAGTACTTC.

This rearrangement joins TRBV10-3 to TRBJ1-5; tentatively, D is TRBD1 (6 bases). V was clipped by 10 bases and J by 5 bases, with 15 bases between them. Germline V CDR1 and CDR2: ENHRY, SYGVKD. This CDR3 is built from 13 residues. The CDR3: CATEAGVDQPQHF. The CDR3, as DNA: TGTGCCACCGAAGCAGGGGTCGATCAGCCCCAGCATTTT.

This rearrangement joins TRBV15 to TRBJ2-1, with 12 bases that match TRBD2. Per the germline V gene, CDR1 is LNHNV and CDR2 is YYDKDF (reference sequence). The CDR3 runs to 15 residues. The V segment lost 0 bases and the J segment 12 bases; nucleotides outside the gene matches: 6. CDR3 nucleotides: TGTGCCACCAGCAGAGAGGCTAGCGGGGGGGTAGCGCAGTTCTTC. This encodes CATSREASGGVAQFF.

The chain joins TRBV14 to TRBJ2-7; no reliable D call. Trimming removed 4 bases from V and 3 bases from J, with 10 bases in between. The CDR3 is 13 amino acids. From germline, CDR1 is SGHDN and CDR2 FVKESK. Here the CDR3 reads CASSPMTYYEQYF. CDR3 bases: TGTGCCAGCAGCCCGATGACATACTACGAGCAGTACTTC.

The CDR3 sequence: CASSYYNEQFF. Here the CDR3 DNA reads TGTGCCAGCAGCTATTACAATGAGCAGTTCTTC. The chain carries TRBV27 and TRBJ2-1, with D unclear. V dropped 6 bases and J dropped 4 bases, with 4 bases sitting between them. The CDR3 consists of 11 residues. CDR1 is MNHEY and CDR2 is SMNVEV in the germline V gene (reference sequence).

The gene calls are TRBV6-5 and TRBJ1-2; 8 nucleotides agree with TRBD1. CDR1 and CDR2 (germline): MNHEY, SVGAGI. This CDR3 comprises 13 residues. The ends lost 4 bases at V and 8 bases at J; junction bases unmatched: 6. The CDR3 sequence: CASSSWTGKGYTF. The CDR3 coding sequence is TGTGCCAGCAGTTCCTGGACAGGGAAGGGCTACACCTTC.

The chain has TRBV12-5 and TRBJ1-1; 8 bases align to TRBD1. The CDR3 spans 19 residues. Germline CDR1 LGHNT, CDR2 FRNRAP. The trim removed 3 bases at V and 0 bases at J, leaving 15 bases unmatched. The DNA for the CDR3 is TGTGCTAGTGGTTTACTCAGGACAGGGTCTTCTACTATGAACACTGAAGCTTTCTTT. Translation gives CASGLLRTGSSTMNTEAFF.